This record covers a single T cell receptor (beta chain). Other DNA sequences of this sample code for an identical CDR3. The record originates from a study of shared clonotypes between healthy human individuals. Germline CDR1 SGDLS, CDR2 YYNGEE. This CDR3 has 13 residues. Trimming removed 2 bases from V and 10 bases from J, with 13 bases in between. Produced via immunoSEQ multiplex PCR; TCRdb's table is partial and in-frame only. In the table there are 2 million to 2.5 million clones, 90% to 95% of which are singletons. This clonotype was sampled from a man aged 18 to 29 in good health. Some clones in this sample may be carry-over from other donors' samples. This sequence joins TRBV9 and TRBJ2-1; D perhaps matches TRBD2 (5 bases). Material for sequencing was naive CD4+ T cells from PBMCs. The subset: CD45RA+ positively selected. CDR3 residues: CASSVVGVDEQFF. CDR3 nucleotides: TGTGCCAGCAGCGTTGTGGGAGTGGACGAGCAGTTCTTC.